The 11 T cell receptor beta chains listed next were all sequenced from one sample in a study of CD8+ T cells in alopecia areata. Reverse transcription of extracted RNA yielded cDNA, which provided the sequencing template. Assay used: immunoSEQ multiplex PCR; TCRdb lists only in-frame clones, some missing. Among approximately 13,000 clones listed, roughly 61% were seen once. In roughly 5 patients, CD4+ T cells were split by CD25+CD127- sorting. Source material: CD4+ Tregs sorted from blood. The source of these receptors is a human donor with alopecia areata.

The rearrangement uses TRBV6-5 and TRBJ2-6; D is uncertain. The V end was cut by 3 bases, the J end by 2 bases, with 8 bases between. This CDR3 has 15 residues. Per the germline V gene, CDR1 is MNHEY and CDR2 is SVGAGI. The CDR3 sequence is CASSYIVAGANVLTF. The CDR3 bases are TGTGCCAGCAGTTATATAGTCGCTGGGGCCAACGTCCTGACTTTC.

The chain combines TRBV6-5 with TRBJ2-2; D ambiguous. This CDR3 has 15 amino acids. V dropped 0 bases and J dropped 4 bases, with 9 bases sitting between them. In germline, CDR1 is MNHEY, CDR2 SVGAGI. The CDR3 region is CASSYSWGITGELFF. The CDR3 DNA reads TGTGCCAGCAGTTACTCGTGGGGTATCACCGGGGAGCTGTTTTTT.

The CDR3 bases are TGTGCCTCGTGGGGTGGTACGCAGTATTTT. Translated: CASWGGTQYF. V is TRBV6-1 and J is TRBJ2-3, with D unclear. The CDR3 extends over 10 amino acids. Germline-derived CDR1 and CDR2 are MNHNS and SASEGT. V was clipped by 11 bases and J by 8 bases, with 11 bases between them.

The CDR3 bases are TGTGCCACCAGCAGAGATCCCCCGGGTCTAGGGAACACTGAAGCTTTCTTT. It translates to CATSRDPPGLGNTEAFF. This chain connects TRBV15 to TRBJ1-1; no definite D call. Trimming took 0 bases from V and 1 from J, leaving 15 bases between them. This CDR3 is 17 amino acids long. The germline V gene encodes CDR1 LNHNV and CDR2 YYDKDF (reference sequence).

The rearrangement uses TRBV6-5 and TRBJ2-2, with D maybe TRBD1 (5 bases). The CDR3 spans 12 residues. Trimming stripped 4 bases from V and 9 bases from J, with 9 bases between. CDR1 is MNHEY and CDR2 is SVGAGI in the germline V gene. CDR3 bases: TGTGCCAGCAGTTCACAGGACCGGGAGCTGTTTTTT. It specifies CASSSQDRELFF.

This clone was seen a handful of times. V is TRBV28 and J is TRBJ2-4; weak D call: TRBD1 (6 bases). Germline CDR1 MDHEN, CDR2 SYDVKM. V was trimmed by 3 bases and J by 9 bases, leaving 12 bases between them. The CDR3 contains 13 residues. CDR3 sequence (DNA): TGTGCCAGCAGTTTTGGGGGCCGGGGCATTCAGTACTTC. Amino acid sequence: CASSFGGRGIQYF. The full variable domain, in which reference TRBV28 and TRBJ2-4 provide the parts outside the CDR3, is DVKVTQSSRYLVKRTGEKVFLECVQDMDHENMFWYRQDPGLGLRLIYFSYDVKMKEKGDIPEGYSVSREKKERFSLILESASTNQTSMYLCASSFGGRGIQYFGAGTRLSVL.

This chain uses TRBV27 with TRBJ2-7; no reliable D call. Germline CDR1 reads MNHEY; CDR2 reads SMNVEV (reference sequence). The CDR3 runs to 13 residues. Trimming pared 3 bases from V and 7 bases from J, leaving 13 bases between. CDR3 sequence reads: CASSFTASGEQYF. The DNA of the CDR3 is TGTGCCAGCAGTTTTACCGCCTCCGGAGAGCAGTACTTC.

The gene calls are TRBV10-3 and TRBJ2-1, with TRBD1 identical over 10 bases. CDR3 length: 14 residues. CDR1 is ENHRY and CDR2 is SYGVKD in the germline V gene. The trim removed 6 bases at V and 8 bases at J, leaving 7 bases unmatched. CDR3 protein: CAIRTGGARDEQFF. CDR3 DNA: TGTGCCATCAGGACAGGGGGCGCGAGGGATGAGCAGTTCTTC.

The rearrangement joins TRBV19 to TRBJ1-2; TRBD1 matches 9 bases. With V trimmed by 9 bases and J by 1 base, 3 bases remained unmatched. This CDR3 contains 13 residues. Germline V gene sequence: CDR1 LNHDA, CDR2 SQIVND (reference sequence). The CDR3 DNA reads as TGTGCCAGCACGGGACAGGGTAACTATGGCTACACCTTC. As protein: CASTGQGNYGYTF.

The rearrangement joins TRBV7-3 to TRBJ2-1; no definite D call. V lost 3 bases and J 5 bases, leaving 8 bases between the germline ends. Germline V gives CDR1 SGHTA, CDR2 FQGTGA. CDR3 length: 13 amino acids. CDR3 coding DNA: TGTGCCAGCAGCTTGGCCTTAGACAATGAGCAGTTCTTC. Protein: CASSLALDNEQFF.

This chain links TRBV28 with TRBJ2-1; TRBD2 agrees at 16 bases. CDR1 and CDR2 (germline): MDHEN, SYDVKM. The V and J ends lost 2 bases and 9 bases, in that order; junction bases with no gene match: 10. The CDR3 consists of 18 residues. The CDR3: CASSLGLGLAGGPGEQFF. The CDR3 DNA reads TGTGCCAGCAGTTTAGGTCTGGGACTAGCGGGAGGGCCGGGTGAGCAGTTCTTC.